Below, 27 T cell receptor beta chains from the same sample are listed, as sequenced in a study of CXCR3-negative and CXCR3-positive naive CD8 T cells. The study made its TRB cDNA libraries by 5' RACE, adding UMI labels. TCRdb re-called the 5' RACE reads; every CDR3 protein appears as one record, without DNA. The sample holds just under 9,000 distinct CDR3 sequences. The sequenced sample consisted of naive CXCR3- CD8+ T cells from blood. Subset of the sample: CD45RO-CCR7+CD27+CD95- naive CD8+ T cells lacking CXCR3 (TNR3-). These receptors were collected from a human donor in good health. Some clones in this sample may be carry-over from other donors' samples.

Its frequency marks this clonotype as medium-sized. The chain recombines TRBV7-9 with TRBJ2-7. Germline CDR1 is SEHNR and CDR2 is FQNEAQ (reference sequence). This CDR3 has 12 amino acids. The CDR3 sequence is CASSPSGYEQYF. The full variable domain, its missing parts supplied by reference TRBV7-9 and TRBJ2-7, is DTGVSQNPRHKITKRGQNVTFRCDPISEHNRLYWYRQTLGQGPEFLTYFQNEAQLEKSRLLSDRFSAERPKGSFSTLEIQRTEQGDSAMYLCASSPSGYEQYFGPGTRLTVT.

In terms of frequency, this clonotype is medium-sized (0.01 to 0.1%). The V call is TRBV2, the J call TRBJ2-1; TCRdb picks TRBD1, but there is no DNA to check that call. This CDR3 spans 13 amino acids. Germline V gene lookup returns CDR1 SNHLY and CDR2 FYNNEI. The chain's CDR3 is CASSDVPGGGLFF.

This rearrangement joins TRBV29-1 to TRBJ2-1; with no DNA, the TCRdb D assignment of TRBD1 cannot be verified. The CDR3 is made up of 14 amino acids. Germline CDR1 SQVTM, CDR2 ANQGSEA. CDR3 region: CSVDQQGALDEQFF.

This clonotype is labeled medium-sized based on frequency. This chain connects TRBV4-1 to TRBJ1-1; TCRdb's D call, TRBD1, is unchecked because there is no DNA. The CDR3 spans 15 residues. CDR1 is MGHRA, CDR2 YSYEKL, per germline. The CDR3: CASSQGDRVNTEAFF.

CDR3 loop: CASSFRLAVEILAKNIQYF. This chain links TRBV28 with TRBJ2-4; TCRdb's D gene call, TRBD2, goes unchecked for lack of DNA. This CDR3 is built from 19 residues. Germline CDR1 is MDHEN and CDR2 is SYDVKM. Combining the CDR3 with reference TRBV28 and TRBJ2-4 gives the whole variable domain DVKVTQSSRYLVKRTGEKVFLECVQDMDHENMFWYRQDPGLGLRLIYFSYDVKMKEKGDIPEGYSVSREKKERFSLILESASTNQTSMYLCASSFRLAVEILAKNIQYFGAGTRLSVL.

The chain is built from TRBV4-1 and TRBJ2-3. This CDR3 has 14 residues. Germline CDR1 reads MGHRA; CDR2 reads YSYEKL. The CDR3 is CASSLRSEVVTQYF.

This rearrangement joins TRBV28 to TRBJ2-1. CDR3 length: 14 amino acids. CDR1 is MDHEN, CDR2 SYDVKM, per germline. The CDR3: CASSFSGTYNEQFF.

This CDR3 is CASSQKGTSGPSYNEQFF. This chain links TRBV4-1 with TRBJ2-1; TCRdb reports TRBD2, a call that lacks DNA to check it against. Germline V gene data show CDR1 as MGHRA and CDR2 as YSYEKL. This CDR3 has 18 amino acids.

The chain combines TRBV28 with TRBJ2-5; TCRdb lists TRBD1, though no DNA is available to test this call. The germline CDR1 and CDR2 sequences are MDHEN and SYDVKM. This CDR3 has 17 residues. CDR3: CASSGTRQGWTQETQYF.

The chain uses TRBV24-1 and TRBJ2-1; as DNA is missing, the TRBD1 call by TCRdb cannot be tested. This CDR3 spans 14 amino acids. Germline V lookup: CDR1 KGHDR, CDR2 SFDVKD. CDR3 loop: CANSDYGNDNEKFF.

This clonotype shows up as medium-sized by frequency. The V call is TRBV28, the J call TRBJ2-1; TCRdb calls TRBD2, which cannot be checked without DNA. Germline lookup yields CDR1 MDHEN and CDR2 SYDVKM. The CDR3 is 13 residues long. The CDR3 loop is CASSLSSSNEQFF. The whole variable domain, filled in from reference TRBV28 and TRBJ2-1, reads DVKVTQSSRYLVKRTGEKVFLECVQDMDHENMFWYRQDPGLGLRLIYFSYDVKMKEKGDIPEGYSVSREKKERFSLILESASTNQTSMYLCASSLSSSNEQFFGPGTRLTVL.

This clonotype is identified as medium-sized from frequency. The chain carries TRBV27 and TRBJ2-1. Germline values: CDR1 MNHEY, CDR2 SMNVEV (reference sequence). The CDR3 length is 15 residues. This CDR3 reads CASSYGLSSYNEQFF.

This chain joins TRBV10-3 and TRBJ2-1; no DNA is available, so the TRBD2 call from TCRdb remains unchecked. CDR1 and CDR2 from the germline V gene are ENHRY and SYGVKD. This CDR3 spans 17 amino acids. The CDR3 is CAISGGTSGRTYNEQFF.

This clonotype is deemed medium-sized by its frequency. The genes are TRBV20-1 and TRBJ1-1; absent DNA, TCRdb's TRBD1 call cannot be checked. CDR3 length equals 14 residues. The germline V gene has CDR1 DFQATT and CDR2 SNEGSKA (reference sequence). The CDR3 sequence is CSARTGGSNTEAFF.

The rearrangement links TRBV12-3 or TRBV12-4 to TRBJ2-6; the D call of TRBD1 rests on TCRdb alone, since no DNA is present to check it. The CDR3 covers 19 residues. The CDR3 protein is CASTSTPGQVNSGANVLTF.

This clonotype registers medium-sized (0.01 to 0.1%) by frequency. The V gene is TRBV5-1, the J gene TRBJ2-7; TCRdb returns TRBD2, unconfirmable since there is no DNA. The CDR3 consists of 14 residues. Germline CDR1 SGHRS, CDR2 YFSETQ. The chain's CDR3 is CASSYSGFTYEQYF.

In terms of frequency, this clonotype is medium-sized. The chain carries TRBV28 and TRBJ1-4; the D gene TCRdb calls, TRBD1, cannot be checked with no DNA. Germline V gene lookup returns CDR1 MDHEN and CDR2 SYDVKM. The CDR3 has 16 amino acids. CDR3 sequence: CASSFGQGVSNEKLFF.

V is TRBV6-6 and J is TRBJ2-1; as DNA is missing, the TRBD1 call by TCRdb cannot be tested. CDR1 and CDR2 (germline): MNHNY, SVGAGI (reference sequence). This CDR3 comprises 12 residues. CDR3 protein: CASSGHLIEQFF.

The gene calls are TRBV28 and TRBJ2-1. The CDR3 spans 12 residues. Germline CDR1 MDHEN, CDR2 SYDVKM. The CDR3 region is CASSRSYNEQFF.

Measured by frequency, this clonotype is medium-sized (0.01 to 0.1%). V is TRBV12-3 or TRBV12-4 and J is TRBJ2-1; the D call of TRBD2 rests on TCRdb alone, since no DNA is present to check it. The CDR3 covers 15 residues. CDR3 sequence: CASSLVPASYNEQFF.

Measured by frequency, this clonotype is medium-sized. The CDR3 loop is CASRHTTGTSGRASSYNEQFF. The gene calls are TRBV12-3 or TRBV12-4 and TRBJ2-1; checking the TCRdb D call of TRBD2 is not possible without DNA. The CDR3 is 21 amino acids.

This clonotype ranks as medium-sized in terms of frequency. This sequence joins TRBV27 and TRBJ2-7; TCRdb's D call of TRBD2 is untestable without DNA. CDR3 length: 14 amino acids. Germline values: CDR1 MNHEY, CDR2 SMNVEV (reference sequence). The CDR3 region is CASSTVAGAPEQYF.

This clonotype counts as medium-sized by frequency. The chain carries TRBV2 and TRBJ2-1. In germline, CDR1 is SNHLY, CDR2 FYNNEI. The CDR3 is made up of 13 amino acids. CDR3 amino acids: CASSGQRYNEQFF.

CDR3 residues: CASSSGSWGYNEQFF. The J gene is TRBJ2-1, the V gene TRBV28. Germline CDR1 is MDHEN and CDR2 is SYDVKM. This CDR3 has 15 amino acids. The whole variable domain, filled in from reference TRBV28 and TRBJ2-1, reads DVKVTQSSRYLVKRTGEKVFLECVQDMDHENMFWYRQDPGLGLRLIYFSYDVKMKEKGDIPEGYSVSREKKERFSLILESASTNQTSMYLCASSSGSWGYNEQFFGPGTRLTVL.

By frequency, this clonotype registers medium-sized. This rearrangement joins TRBV4-1 to TRBJ1-1; the D gene TCRdb calls, TRBD1, cannot be checked with no DNA. The CDR3 is made up of 15 amino acids. Germline CDR1 reads MGHRA; CDR2 reads YSYEKL. The CDR3 here is CASSQIGGVNTEAFF.

By frequency, this clonotype is medium-sized. V gene TRBV7-9 combines with J gene TRBJ2-5. This CDR3 contains 18 residues. CDR1 SEHNR and CDR2 FQNEAQ come from the germline V gene (reference sequence). The CDR3 spells CASSESRNEPRHQETQYF.

The V gene is TRBV11-2, the J gene TRBJ2-7; TCRdb indicates TRBD1, and absent DNA this call remains unverified. The CDR3 length is 17 residues. Germline V lookup: CDR1 SGHAT, CDR2 FQNNGV. CDR3 region: CASSLEGLGGSSYEQYF.